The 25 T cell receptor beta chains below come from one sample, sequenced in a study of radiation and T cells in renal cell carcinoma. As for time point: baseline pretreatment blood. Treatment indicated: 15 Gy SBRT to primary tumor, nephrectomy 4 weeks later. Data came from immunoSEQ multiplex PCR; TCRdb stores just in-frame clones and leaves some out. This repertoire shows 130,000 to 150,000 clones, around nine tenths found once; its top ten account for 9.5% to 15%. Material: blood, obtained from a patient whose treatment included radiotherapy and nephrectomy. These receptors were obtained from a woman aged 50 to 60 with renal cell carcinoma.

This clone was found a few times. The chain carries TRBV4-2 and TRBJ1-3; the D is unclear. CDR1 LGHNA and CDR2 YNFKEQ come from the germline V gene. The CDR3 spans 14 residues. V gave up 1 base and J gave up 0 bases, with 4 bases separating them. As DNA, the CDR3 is TGTGCCAGCAGCCAAGTTTCCTCTGGAAACACCATATATTTT. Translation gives CASSQVSSGNTIYF.

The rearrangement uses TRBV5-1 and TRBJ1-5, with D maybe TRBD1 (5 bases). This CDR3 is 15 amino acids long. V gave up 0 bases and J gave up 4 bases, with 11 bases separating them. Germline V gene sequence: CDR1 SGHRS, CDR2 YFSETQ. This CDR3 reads CASSLDWRGNQPQHF. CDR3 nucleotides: TGCGCCAGCAGCTTGGATTGGAGGGGAAATCAGCCCCAGCATTTT.

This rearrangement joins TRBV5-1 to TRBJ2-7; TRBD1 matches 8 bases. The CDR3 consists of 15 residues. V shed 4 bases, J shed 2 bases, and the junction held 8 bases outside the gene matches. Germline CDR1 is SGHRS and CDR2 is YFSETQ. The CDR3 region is CASSGSGTGTYEQYF. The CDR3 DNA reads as TGCGCCAGCAGCGGATCCGGGACAGGTACCTACGAGCAGTACTTC.

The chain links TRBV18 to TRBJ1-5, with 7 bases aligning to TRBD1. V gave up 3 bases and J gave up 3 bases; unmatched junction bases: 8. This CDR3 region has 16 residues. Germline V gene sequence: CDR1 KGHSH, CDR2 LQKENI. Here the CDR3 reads CASSPVGTEYNQPQHF. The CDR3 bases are TGTGCCAGCTCACCCGTCGGGACAGAATACAATCAGCCCCAGCATTTT.

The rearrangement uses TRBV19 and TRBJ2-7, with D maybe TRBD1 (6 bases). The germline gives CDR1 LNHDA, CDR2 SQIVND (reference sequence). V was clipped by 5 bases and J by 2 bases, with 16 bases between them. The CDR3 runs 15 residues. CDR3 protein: CASSRFFGDTYEQYF. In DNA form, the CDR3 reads TGTGCCAGTAGTCGTTTCTTTGGGGACACCTACGAGCAGTACTTC.

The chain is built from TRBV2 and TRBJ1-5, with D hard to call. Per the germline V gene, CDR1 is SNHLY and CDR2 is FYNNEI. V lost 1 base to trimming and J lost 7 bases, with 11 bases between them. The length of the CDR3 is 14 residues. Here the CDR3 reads CASSEGRSGQPQHF. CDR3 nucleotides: TGTGCCAGCAGTGAAGGGCGGTCTGGGCAGCCCCAGCATTTT.

Here the CDR3 reads CASALMDSGTYTQYF. The CDR3 region has the DNA TGTGCCAGTGCCCTCATGGATAGCGGGACCTATACGCAGTATTTT. The chain uses TRBV19 and TRBJ2-3; 8 bases are shared with TRBD2. After removal of 8 bases from V and 7 bases from J, the junction contained 14 bases not matched to a gene. This CDR3 contains 15 residues. Germline assignment: CDR1 LNHDA and CDR2 SQIVND (reference sequence).

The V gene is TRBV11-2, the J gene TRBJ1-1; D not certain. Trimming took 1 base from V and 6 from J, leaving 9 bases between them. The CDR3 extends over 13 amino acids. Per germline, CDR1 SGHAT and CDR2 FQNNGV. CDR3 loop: CASSLVLFSEAFF. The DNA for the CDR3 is TGTGCCAGCAGCTTAGTATTGTTCTCTGAAGCTTTCTTT.

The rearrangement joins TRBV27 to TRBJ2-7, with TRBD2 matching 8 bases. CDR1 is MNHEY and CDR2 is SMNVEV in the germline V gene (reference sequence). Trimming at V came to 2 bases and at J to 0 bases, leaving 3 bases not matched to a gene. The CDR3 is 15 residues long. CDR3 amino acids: CASSLGGRLSYEQYF. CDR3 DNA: TGTGCCAGCAGTTTAGGCGGGAGGCTCTCCTACGAGCAGTACTTC.

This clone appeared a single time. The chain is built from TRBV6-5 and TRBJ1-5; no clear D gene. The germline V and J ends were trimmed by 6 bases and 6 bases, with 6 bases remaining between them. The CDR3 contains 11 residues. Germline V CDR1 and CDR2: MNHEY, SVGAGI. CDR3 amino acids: CASSRPQPQHF. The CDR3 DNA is TGTGCCAGCAGCAGGCCTCAGCCCCAGCATTTT.

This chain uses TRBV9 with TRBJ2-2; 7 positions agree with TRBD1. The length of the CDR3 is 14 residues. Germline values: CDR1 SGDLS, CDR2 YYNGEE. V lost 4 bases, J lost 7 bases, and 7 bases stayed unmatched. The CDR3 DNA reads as TGTGCCAGCAGCCGTGGACAGGTGGGCGGGGAGCTGTTTTTT. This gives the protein CASSRGQVGGELFF. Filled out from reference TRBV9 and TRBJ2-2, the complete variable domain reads DSGVTQTPKHLITATGQRVTLRCSPRSGDLSVYWYQQSLDQGLQFLIQYYNGEERAKGNILERFSAQQFPDLHSELNLSSLELGDSALYFCASSRGQVGGELFFGEGSRLTVL.

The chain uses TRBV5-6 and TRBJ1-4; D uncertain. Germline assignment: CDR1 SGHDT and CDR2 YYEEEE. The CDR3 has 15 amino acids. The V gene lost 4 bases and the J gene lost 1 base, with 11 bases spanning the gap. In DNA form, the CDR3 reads TGTGCCAGCAGCCCATACAGCTTAACTAATGAAAAACTGTTTTTT. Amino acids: CASSPYSLTNEKLFF.

As DNA, the CDR3 is TGCGCCAGCAGCTTGGACTCGGGGGGAACAGATACGCAGTATTTT. Residues: CASSLDSGGTDTQYF. This rearrangement joins TRBV5-1 to TRBJ2-3, with 7 bases aligning to TRBD2. CDR3 length equals 15 residues. V was clipped by 0 bases and J by 3 bases; unmatched bases: 4. From germline, CDR1 is SGHRS and CDR2 YFSETQ.

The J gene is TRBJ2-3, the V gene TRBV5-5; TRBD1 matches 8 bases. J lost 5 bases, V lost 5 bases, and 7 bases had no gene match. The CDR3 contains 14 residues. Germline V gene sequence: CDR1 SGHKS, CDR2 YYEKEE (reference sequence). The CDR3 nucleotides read TGTGCCAGCAGATCCACAGGGGGTGGAGATACGCAGTATTTT. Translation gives CASRSTGGGDTQYF.

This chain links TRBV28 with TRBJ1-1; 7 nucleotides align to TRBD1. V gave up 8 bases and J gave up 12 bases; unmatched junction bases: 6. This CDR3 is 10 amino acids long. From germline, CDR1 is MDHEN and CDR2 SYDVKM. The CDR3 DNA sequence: TGTGCCAGCTCTGACAGGGCAACTTTCTTT. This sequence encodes CASSDRATFF. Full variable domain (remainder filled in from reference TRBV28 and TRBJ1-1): DVKVTQSSRYLVKRTGEKVFLECVQDMDHENMFWYRQDPGLGLRLIYFSYDVKMKEKGDIPEGYSVSREKKERFSLILESASTNQTSMYLCASSDRATFFGQGTRLTVV.

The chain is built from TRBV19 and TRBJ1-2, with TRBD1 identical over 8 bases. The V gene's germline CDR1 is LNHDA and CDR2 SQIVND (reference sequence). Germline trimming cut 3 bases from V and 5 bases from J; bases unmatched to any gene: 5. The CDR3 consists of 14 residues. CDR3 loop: CASSISQGAYGYTF. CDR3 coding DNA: TGTGCCAGTAGTATTAGCCAGGGGGCTTATGGCTACACCTTC. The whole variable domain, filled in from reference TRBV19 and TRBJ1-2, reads DGGITQSPKYLFRKEGQNVTLSCEQNLNHDAMYWYRQDPGQGLRLIYYSQIVNDFQKGDIAEGYSVSREKKESFPLTVTSAQKNPTAFYLCASSISQGAYGYTFGSGTRLTVV.

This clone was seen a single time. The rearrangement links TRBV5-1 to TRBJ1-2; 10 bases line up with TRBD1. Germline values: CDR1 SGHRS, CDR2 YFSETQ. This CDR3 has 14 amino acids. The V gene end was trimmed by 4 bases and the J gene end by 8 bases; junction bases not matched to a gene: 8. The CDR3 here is CASSEDTGQGGYTF. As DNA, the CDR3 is TGCGCCAGCAGCGAAGACACGGGACAGGGGGGCTACACCTTC. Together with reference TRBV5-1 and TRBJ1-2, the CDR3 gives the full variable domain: KAGVTQTPRYLIKTRGQQVTLSCSPISGHRSVSWYQQTPGQGLQFLFEYFSETQRNKGNFPGRFSGRQFSNSRSEMNVSTLELGDSALYLCASSEDTGQGGYTFGSGTRLTVV.

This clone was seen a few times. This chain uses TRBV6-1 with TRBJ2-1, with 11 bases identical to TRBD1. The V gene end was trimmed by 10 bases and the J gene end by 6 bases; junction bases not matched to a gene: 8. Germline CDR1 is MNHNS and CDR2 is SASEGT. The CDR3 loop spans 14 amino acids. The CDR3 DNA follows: TGTGCCACCCACTTAGGGACAGGGGGCAATGAGCAGTTCTTC. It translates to CATHLGTGGNEQFF.

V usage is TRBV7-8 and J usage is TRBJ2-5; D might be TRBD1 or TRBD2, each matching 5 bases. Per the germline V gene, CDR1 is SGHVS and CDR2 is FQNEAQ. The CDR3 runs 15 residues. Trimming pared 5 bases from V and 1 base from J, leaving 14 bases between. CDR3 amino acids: CASSRITGTQETQYF. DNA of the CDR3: TGTGCCAGCAGCCGGATAACCGGGACCCAAGAGACCCAGTACTTC. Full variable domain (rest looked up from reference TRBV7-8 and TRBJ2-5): GAGVSQSPRYKVAKRGQDVALRCDPISGHVSLFWYQQALGQGPEFLTYFQNEAQLDKSGLPSDRFFAERPEGSVSTLKIQRTQQEDSAVYLCASSRITGTQETQYFGPGTRLLVL.

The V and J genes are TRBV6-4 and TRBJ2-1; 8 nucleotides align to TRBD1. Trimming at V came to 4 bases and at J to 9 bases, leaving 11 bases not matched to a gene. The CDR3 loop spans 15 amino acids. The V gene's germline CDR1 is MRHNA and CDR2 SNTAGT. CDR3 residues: CASSAPGQGGFEQFF. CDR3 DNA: TGTGCCAGCAGTGCACCAGGACAGGGTGGTTTTGAGCAGTTCTTC.

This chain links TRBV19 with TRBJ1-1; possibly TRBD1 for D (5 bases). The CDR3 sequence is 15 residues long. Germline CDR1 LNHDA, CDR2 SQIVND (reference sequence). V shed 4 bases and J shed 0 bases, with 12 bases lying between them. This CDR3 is CASSSWGGMNTEAFF. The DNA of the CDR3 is TGTGCCAGTAGTAGCTGGGGGGGGATGAACACTGAAGCTTTCTTT.

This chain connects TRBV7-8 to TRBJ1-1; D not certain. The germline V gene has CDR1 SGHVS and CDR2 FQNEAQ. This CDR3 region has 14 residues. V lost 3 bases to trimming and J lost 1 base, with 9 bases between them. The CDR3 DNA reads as TGTGCCAGCAGCTTGACATTTCAGAACACTGAAGCTTTCTTT. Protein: CASSLTFQNTEAFF.

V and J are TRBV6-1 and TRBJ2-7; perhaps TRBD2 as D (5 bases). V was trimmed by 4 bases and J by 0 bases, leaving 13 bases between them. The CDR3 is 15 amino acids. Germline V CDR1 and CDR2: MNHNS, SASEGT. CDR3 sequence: CASSAEGLSSYEQYF. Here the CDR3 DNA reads TGTGCCAGCAGTGCCGAGGGCCTCAGCTCCTACGAGCAGTACTTC.

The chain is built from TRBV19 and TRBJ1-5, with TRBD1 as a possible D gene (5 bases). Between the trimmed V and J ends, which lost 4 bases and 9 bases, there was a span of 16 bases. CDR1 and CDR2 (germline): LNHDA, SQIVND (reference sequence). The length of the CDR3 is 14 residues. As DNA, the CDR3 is TGTGCCAGTAGTACCGCGGGACGAAACACGCCCCAGCATTTT. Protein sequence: CASSTAGRNTPQHF.

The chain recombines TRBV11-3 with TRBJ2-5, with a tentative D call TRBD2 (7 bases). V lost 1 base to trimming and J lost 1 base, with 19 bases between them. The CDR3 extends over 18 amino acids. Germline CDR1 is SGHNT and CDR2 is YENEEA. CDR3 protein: CASSLGVTSGDIQETQYF. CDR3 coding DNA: TGTGCCAGCAGCTTAGGGGTTACGAGCGGGGACATCCAAGAGACCCAGTACTTC.